The 18 T cell receptor beta chains below were found in one sample sequenced in a study of T-cell memory formation after mild COVID-19. TCRdb re-called the 5' RACE reads with MiXCR, one entry per CDR3 protein. The repertoire includes 550,000 to 600,000 distinct CDR3 sequences, roughly 20% of them detected once, and approximately 8% sits in the top ten. Sequencing input: PBMCs or a T cell subset sorted from them (not recorded which). All receptors derive from an adult woman who had mild COVID-19 (a few samples of this study predate the infection). Cell type and time point are not known.

This clonotype has at least ten counts. The rearrangement joins TRBV11-2 to TRBJ2-7; maybe TRBD1 (6 bases). V was trimmed by 0 bases and J by 5 bases, leaving 11 bases between them. Germline V CDR1 and CDR2: SGHAT, FQNNGV. The CDR3 runs 14 residues. This CDR3 reads CASSLDQGLDEQYF. The CDR3 nucleotides read TGTGCCAGCAGCTTAGATCAGGGGCTGGACGAGCAGTACTTC.

This clonotype showed up many times. This rearrangement joins TRBV11-2 to TRBJ1-2; D is undetermined. Germline V gene sequence: CDR1 SGHAT, CDR2 FQNNGV. Trimming shortened V by 5 bases and J by 14 bases, and 18 bases separated the two germline ends. The CDR3 extends over 12 amino acids. As DNA, the CDR3 is TGTGCCAGCAGCCCCGGCGCCCACCTGATAACCTTC. It codes for CASSPGAHLITF.

This sequence joins TRBV6-2 or TRBV6-3 and TRBJ2-7, with a weak D call TRBD1 (6 bases). This CDR3 is built from 16 residues. The germline gives CDR1 MNHEY, CDR2 SVGEGT. Trimming removed 4 bases from V and 0 bases from J, with 16 bases in between. The CDR3 region has the DNA TGTGCCAGCAGTTGGCGCGGCCTCAGGGGCTCCTACGAGCAGTACTTC. It yields the protein CASSWRGLRGSYEQYF.

The chain has TRBV7-9 and TRBJ2-3; D unresolved. V was cut by 5 bases and J by 4 bases, with 13 bases left in between. Germline-derived CDR1 and CDR2 are SEHNR and FQNEAQ (reference sequence). The CDR3 consists of 14 residues. The CDR3 DNA follows: TGTGCCAGCAGCCGTCTCGGTATTGCAGATACGCAGTATTTT. Translation gives CASSRLGIADTQYF.

The chain employs TRBV9 and TRBJ1-1; no clear D. CDR3 length: 15 residues. CDR1 SGDLS and CDR2 YYNGEE come from the germline V gene. V shed 4 bases and J shed 5 bases, with 18 bases lying between them. CDR3 protein: CASSLGRTVGTEAFF. CDR3 in DNA: TGTGCCAGCAGCTTAGGACGCACGGTAGGGACTGAAGCTTTCTTT.

The rearrangement links TRBV7-6 to TRBJ2-1; 9 nucleotides match TRBD2. V shed 1 base and J 3 bases; nucleotides not matched to a gene: 7. From germline, CDR1 is SGHVS and CDR2 FNYEAQ. The CDR3 is made up of 17 amino acids. The CDR3 loop reads CASSLGSLAGHYNEQFF. Here the CDR3 DNA reads TGTGCCAGCAGCTTAGGTAGCCTAGCGGGGCACTACAATGAGCAGTTCTTC.

The chain recombines TRBV10-3 with TRBJ2-7, with 9 bases aligning to TRBD2. The length of the CDR3 is 15 residues. The junction had 7 bases not matched to a gene; V was cut back by 3 bases and J by 4 bases. CDR1 ENHRY and CDR2 SYGVKD come from the germline V gene. CDR3 nucleotides: TGTGCCATCAGTGACCCCGGGACTAGCAGATACGAGCAGTACTTC. As protein: CAISDPGTSRYEQYF.

The chain employs TRBV23-1 and TRBJ2-5; no clear D. TRBV23-1 is an ORF; its function is uncertain. V lost 3 bases and J lost 5, with 13 bases in between. This CDR3 contains 14 residues. Here the CDR3 reads CASSQGGRKETQYF. CDR3 coding DNA: TGCGCCAGCAGTCAGGGCGGTCGGAAGGAGACCCAGTACTTC.

This clonotype was detected only a few times. The chain is built from TRBV18 and TRBJ1-2; D gene unclear. The CDR3 has 13 amino acids. From germline, CDR1 is KGHSH and CDR2 LQKENI. The germline V and J ends were trimmed by 1 base and 13 bases, with 16 bases remaining between them. The CDR3 sequence: CASSPRTVPGSTF. In DNA, the CDR3 is TGTGCCAGCTCACCACGCACGGTCCCGGGCAGCACCTTC. Variable domain in full (rest from reference TRBV18 and TRBJ1-2): NAGVMQNPRHLVRRRGQEARLRCSPMKGHSHVYWYRQLPEEGLKFMVYLQKENIIDESGMPKERFSAEFPKEGPSILRIQQVVRGDSAAYFCASSPRTVPGSTFGSGTRLTVV.

This clonotype was seen only a few times. The chain uses TRBV7-9 and TRBJ1-1; 8 nucleotides match TRBD1. V dropped 4 bases and J dropped 0; count of bases not matched to a gene: 7. Germline V CDR1 and CDR2: SEHNR, FQNEAQ (reference sequence). The CDR3 totals 16 residues. The CDR3 nucleotides are TGTGCCAGCAGCTCAGGACAGGGTTGGGTGAACACTGAAGCTTTCTTT. Its protein is CASSSGQGWVNTEAFF.

CDR3 sequence reads: CASSVGGVRYGYTF. CDR3 nucleotides: TGTGCCAGCAGCGTAGGAGGAGTGCGCTATGGCTACACCTTC. The rearrangement joins TRBV9 to TRBJ1-2; D ambiguous. CDR3 length equals 14 residues. The germline CDR1 and CDR2 sequences are SGDLS and YYNGEE. V was clipped by 0 bases and J by 4 bases, with 10 bases between them.

The CDR3 sequence is CASSKRGGRNIQYF. The CDR3 bases are TGTGCCAGCAGCAAGCGGGGCGGGAGAAACATTCAGTACTTC. The chain couples TRBV13 to TRBJ2-4; TRBD2 agrees at 7 bases. Germline-derived CDR1 and CDR2 are PRHDT and FYEKMQ (reference sequence). Unmatched junction bases numbered 7, after V lost 5 bases and J lost 6 bases. The CDR3 totals 14 residues.

This chain uses TRBV12-3 or TRBV12-4 with TRBJ2-1; 9 nucleotides line up with TRBD1. The CDR3 spans 13 residues. With 6 bases clipped from V and 11 bases from J, the junction kept 8 bases outside the gene matches. The CDR3 region is CASRTPGTGKQFF. Here the CDR3 DNA reads TGTGCCAGCAGAACCCCCGGGACAGGGAAGCAGTTCTTC.

V is TRBV5-6 and J is TRBJ2-5; 9 bases align to TRBD2. Germline V gene lookup returns CDR1 SGHDT and CDR2 YYEEEE. The CDR3 spans 15 residues. Losses at the gene ends were 0 bases for V and 5 bases for J; bases not matched to a gene: 5. CDR3 sequence reads: CASSLGSSGMETQYF. The CDR3 coding sequence is TGTGCCAGCAGCTTGGGGTCTAGCGGGATGGAGACCCAGTACTTC. Together with reference TRBV5-6 and TRBJ2-5, the CDR3 gives the full variable domain: DAGVTQSPTHLIKTRGQQVTLRCSPKSGHDTVSWYQQALGQGPQFIFQYYEEEERQRGNFPDRFSGHQFPNYSSELNVNALLLGDSALYLCASSLGSSGMETQYFGPGTRLLVL.

V usage is TRBV5-1 and J usage is TRBJ2-7; perhaps TRBD2 as D (5 bases). V lost 0 bases to trimming and J lost 3 bases, with 13 bases between them. This CDR3 has 15 amino acids. Germline values: CDR1 SGHRS, CDR2 YFSETQ. The CDR3, as DNA: TGCGCCAGCAGCTTGGCAGACGGACTTTTCTACGAGCAGTACTTC. Residues: CASSLADGLFYEQYF.

V usage is TRBV7-2 and J usage is TRBJ1-2; TRBD1 matches at 7 bases. Germline V gene sequence: CDR1 SGHTA, CDR2 FQGNSA. V dropped 1 base and J dropped 9; count of bases not matched to a gene: 8. The CDR3 is made up of 14 amino acids. This chain's CDR3 is CASSLGTGSARYTF. The DNA for the CDR3 is TGTGCCAGCAGCTTAGGGACAGGATCAGCCCGCTACACCTTC.

This clonotype was found a few times. This sequence joins TRBV2 and TRBJ2-4; 9 nucleotides match TRBD2. With V trimmed by 4 bases and J by 0 bases, 7 bases remained unmatched. Germline V gives CDR1 SNHLY, CDR2 FYNNEI. The CDR3 spans 17 residues. CDR3 amino acids: CASSGLADILAKNIQYF. CDR3 sequence (DNA): TGTGCCAGCAGTGGACTAGCGGACATACTAGCCAAAAACATTCAGTACTTC.

V gene TRBV18 combines with J gene TRBJ2-2; 10 bases map to TRBD1. The length of the CDR3 is 20 residues. Unmatched junction bases numbered 16, after V lost 3 bases and J lost 3 bases. Per germline, CDR1 KGHSH and CDR2 LQKENI. CDR3 amino acids: CASSPSRYRTGTGDTGELFF. CDR3 coding DNA: TGTGCCAGCTCACCTTCCAGGTACCGGACCGGGACAGGGGACACCGGGGAGCTGTTTTTT.